This T cell receptor (beta chain) was documented in a study of T-cell memory formation after mild COVID-19. Study details: TCR clusters were mostly donor specific. Findings and caveats of the study: A second wave expanding day 15 to 37 was CD4+-biased; contracting clones were balanced. The authors did not confirm SARS-CoV-2 specificity of second-wave clones peaking day 37.

Deletions cut 1 base from V and 7 bases from J, with 8 bases between. The CDR3 spans 14 residues. TCRdb re-derived calls from the 5' RACE reads in MiXCR, one entry per CDR3 protein. This table holds 300,000 or so distinct CDR3 sequences, about a sixth found once. Many counts were recorded for this clonotype. The antigen is unknown. The genes are TRBV12-3 or TRBV12-4 and TRBJ1-6; D perhaps matches TRBD1 (5 bases). The sequencing sample was made of PBMCs or a T cell subset sorted from them (not recorded which). The receptor's source is a man younger than 35 who had mild COVID-19 (a few samples of this study predate the infection). Cell type and time point are not known. CDR3 amino acids: CASSLGRENSPLHF. The CDR3 bases are TGTGCCAGCAGTTTAGGCAGGGAGAATTCACCCCTCCACTTT.